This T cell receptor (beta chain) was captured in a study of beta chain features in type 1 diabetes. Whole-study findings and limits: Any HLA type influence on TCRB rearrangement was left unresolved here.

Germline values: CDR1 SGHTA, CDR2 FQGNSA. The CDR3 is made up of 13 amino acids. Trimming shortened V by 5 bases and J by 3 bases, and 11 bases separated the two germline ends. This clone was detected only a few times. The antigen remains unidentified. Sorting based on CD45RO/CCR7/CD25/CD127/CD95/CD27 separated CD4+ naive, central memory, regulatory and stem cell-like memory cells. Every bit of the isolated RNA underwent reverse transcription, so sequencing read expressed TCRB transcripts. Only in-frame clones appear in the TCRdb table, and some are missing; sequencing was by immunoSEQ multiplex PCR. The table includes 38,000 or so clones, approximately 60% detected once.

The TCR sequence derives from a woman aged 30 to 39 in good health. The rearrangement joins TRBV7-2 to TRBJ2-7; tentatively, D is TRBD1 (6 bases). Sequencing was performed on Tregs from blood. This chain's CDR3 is CASSPGHFYEQYF. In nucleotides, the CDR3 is TGTGCCAGCAGCCCGGGACATTTCTACGAGCAGTACTTC.